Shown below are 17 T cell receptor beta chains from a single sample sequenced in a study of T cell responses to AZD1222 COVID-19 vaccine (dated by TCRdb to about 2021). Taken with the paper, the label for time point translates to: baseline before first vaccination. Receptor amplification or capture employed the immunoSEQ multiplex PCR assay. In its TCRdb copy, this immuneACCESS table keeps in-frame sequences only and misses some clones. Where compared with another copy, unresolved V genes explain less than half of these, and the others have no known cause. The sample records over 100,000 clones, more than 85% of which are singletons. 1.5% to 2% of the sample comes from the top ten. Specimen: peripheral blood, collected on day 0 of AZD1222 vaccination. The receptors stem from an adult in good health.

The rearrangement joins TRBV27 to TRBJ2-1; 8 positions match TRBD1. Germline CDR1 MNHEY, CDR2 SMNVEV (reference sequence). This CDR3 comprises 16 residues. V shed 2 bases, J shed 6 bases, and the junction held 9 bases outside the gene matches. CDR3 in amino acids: CASSLILQGAGNEQFF. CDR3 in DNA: TGTGCCAGCAGTTTAATCCTCCAGGGGGCGGGCAATGAGCAGTTCTTC.

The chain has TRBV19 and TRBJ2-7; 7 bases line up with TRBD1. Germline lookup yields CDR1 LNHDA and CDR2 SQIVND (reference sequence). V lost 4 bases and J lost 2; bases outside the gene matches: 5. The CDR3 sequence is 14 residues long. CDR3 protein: CASSTGQLTYEQYF. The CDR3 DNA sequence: TGTGCCAGTAGTACGGGACAGCTTACCTACGAGCAGTACTTC.

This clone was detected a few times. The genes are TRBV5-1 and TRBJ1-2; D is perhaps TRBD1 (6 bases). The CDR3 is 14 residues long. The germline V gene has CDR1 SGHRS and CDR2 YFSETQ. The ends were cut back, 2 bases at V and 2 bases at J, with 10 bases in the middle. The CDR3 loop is CASSFGGPNYGYTF. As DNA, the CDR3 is TGCGCCAGCAGCTTCGGGGGCCCCAACTATGGCTACACCTTC. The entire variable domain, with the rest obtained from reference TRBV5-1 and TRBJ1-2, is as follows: KAGVTQTPRYLIKTRGQQVTLSCSPISGHRSVSWYQQTPGQGLQFLFEYFSETQRNKGNFPGRFSGRQFSNSRSEMNVSTLELGDSALYLCASSFGGPNYGYTFGSGTRLTVV.

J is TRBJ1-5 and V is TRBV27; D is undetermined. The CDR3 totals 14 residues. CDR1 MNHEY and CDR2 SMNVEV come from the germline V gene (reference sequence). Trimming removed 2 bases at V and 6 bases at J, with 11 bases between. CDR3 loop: CASSLDLGVQPQHF. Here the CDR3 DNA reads TGTGCCAGCAGTTTAGACCTTGGCGTTCAGCCCCAGCATTTT.

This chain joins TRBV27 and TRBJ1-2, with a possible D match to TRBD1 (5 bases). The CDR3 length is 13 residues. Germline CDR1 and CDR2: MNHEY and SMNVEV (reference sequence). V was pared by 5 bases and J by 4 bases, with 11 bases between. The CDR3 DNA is TGTGCCAGCAGTCGAGGACAAGTCTATGGCTACACCTTC. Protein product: CASSRGQVYGYTF.

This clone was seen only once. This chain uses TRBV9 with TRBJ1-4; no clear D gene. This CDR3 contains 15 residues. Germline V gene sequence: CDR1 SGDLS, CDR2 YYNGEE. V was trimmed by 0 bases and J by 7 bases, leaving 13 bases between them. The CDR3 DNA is TGTGCCAGCAGCGTAGAAGGGCGGGTTTCTGAAAAACTGTTTTTT. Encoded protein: CASSVEGRVSEKLFF.

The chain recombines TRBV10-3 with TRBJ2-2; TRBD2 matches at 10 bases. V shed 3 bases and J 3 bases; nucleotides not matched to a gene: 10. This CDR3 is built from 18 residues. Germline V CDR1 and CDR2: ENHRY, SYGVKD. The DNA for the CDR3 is TGTGCCATCAGTGAATACGAAGCGGGAGGGCCTCACACCGGGGAGCTGTTTTTT. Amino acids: CAISEYEAGGPHTGELFF.

The CDR3 bases are TGTGCCAGCAGTCCCCAGGGAAACACCATATATTTT. Protein: CASSPQGNTIYF. The J gene is TRBJ1-3, the V gene TRBV12-3 or TRBV12-4; D uncertain. The CDR3 covers 12 residues. Between the trimmed V and J ends, which lost 5 bases and 4 bases, there was a span of 6 bases.

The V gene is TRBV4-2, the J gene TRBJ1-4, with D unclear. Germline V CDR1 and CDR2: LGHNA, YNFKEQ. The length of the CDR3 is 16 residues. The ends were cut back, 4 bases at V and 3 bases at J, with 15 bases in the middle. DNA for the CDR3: TGTGCCAGCAGCCCGGATGGAGGCACAGCTAATGAAAAACTGTTTTTT. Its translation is CASSPDGGTANEKLFF.

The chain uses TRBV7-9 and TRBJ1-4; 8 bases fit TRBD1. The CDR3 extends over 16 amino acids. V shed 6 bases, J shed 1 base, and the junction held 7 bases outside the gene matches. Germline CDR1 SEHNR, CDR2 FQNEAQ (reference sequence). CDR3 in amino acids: CASSHTGQGTNEKLFF. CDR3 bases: TGTGCCAGCAGTCATACAGGACAGGGAACTAATGAAAAACTGTTTTTT.

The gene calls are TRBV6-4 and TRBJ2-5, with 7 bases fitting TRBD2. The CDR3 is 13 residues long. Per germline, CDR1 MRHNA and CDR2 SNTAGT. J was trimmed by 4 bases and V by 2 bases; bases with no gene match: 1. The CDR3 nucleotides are TGTGCCAGCAGTGACAGGGAGGGAGAGACCCAGTACTTC. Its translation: CASSDREGETQYF.

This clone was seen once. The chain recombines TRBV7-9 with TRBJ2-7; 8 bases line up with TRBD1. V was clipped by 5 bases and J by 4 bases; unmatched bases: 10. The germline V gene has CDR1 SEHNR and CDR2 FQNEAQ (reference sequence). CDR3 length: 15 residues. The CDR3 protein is CASSVYSGTGYEQYF. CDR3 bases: TGTGCCAGCAGCGTTTACTCCGGGACAGGTTACGAGCAGTACTTC.

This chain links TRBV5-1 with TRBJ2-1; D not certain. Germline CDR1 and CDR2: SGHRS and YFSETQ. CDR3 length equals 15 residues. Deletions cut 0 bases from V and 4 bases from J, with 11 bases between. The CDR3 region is CASSLAYGGYNEQFF. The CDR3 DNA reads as TGCGCCAGCAGCTTGGCCTACGGCGGATACAATGAGCAGTTCTTC.

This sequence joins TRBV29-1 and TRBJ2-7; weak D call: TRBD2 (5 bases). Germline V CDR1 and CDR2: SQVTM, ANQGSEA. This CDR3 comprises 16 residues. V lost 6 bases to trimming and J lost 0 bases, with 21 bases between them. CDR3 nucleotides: TGCAGCGTCTGGCCCCCACCAATAGGGAGCTCCTACGAGCAGTACTTC. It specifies CSVWPPPIGSSYEQYF.

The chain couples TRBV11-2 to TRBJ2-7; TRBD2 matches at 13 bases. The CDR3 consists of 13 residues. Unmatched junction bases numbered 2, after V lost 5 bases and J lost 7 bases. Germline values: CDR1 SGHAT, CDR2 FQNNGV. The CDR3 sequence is CASSGLAGAEQYF. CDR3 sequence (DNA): TGTGCCAGCAGCGGACTAGCGGGAGCAGAGCAGTACTTC.

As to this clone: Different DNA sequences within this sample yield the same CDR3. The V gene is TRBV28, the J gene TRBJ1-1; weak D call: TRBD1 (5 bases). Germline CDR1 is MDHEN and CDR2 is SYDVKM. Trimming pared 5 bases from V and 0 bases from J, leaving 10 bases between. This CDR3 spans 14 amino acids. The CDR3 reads CASSLRQLNTEAFF. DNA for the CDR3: TGTGCCAGCAGTCTTAGACAGTTGAACACTGAAGCTTTCTTT.

CDR3 DNA: TGTGCCAGCAGCCCCTGGGGGGGCTGGAGCAATCAGCCCCAGCATTTT. This gives the protein CASSPWGGWSNQPQHF. This sequence joins TRBV7-2 and TRBJ1-5, with D possibly being TRBD1 (6 bases). Germline CDR1 is SGHTA and CDR2 is FQGNSA. Trimming shortened V by 5 bases and J by 1 base, and 15 bases separated the two germline ends. The CDR3 extends over 16 amino acids.